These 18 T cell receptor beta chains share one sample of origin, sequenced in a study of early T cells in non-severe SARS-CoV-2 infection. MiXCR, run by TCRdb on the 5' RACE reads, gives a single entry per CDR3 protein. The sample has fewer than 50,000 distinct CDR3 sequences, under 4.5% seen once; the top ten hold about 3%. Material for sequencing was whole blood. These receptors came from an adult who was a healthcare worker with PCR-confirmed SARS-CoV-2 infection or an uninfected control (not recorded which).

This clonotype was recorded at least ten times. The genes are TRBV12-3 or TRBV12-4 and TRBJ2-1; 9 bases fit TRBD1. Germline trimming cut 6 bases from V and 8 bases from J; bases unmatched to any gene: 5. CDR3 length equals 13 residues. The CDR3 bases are TGTGCCAGCAGGATCGGGGACAGGGATGAGCAGTTCTTC. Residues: CASRIGDRDEQFF.

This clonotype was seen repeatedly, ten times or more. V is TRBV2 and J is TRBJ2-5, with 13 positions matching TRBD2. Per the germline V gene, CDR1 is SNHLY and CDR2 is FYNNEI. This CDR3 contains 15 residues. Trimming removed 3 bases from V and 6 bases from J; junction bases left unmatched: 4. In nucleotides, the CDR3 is TGTGCCAGCAGTGACTGGACTAGCGGGAGAAAGACCCAGTACTTC. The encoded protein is CASSDWTSGRKTQYF. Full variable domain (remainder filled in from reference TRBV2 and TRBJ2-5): EPEVTQTPSHQVTQMGQEVILRCVPISNHLYFYWYRQILGQKVEFLVSFYNNEISEKSEIFDDQFSVERPDGSNFTLKIRSTKLEDSAMYFCASSDWTSGRKTQYFGPGTRLLVL.

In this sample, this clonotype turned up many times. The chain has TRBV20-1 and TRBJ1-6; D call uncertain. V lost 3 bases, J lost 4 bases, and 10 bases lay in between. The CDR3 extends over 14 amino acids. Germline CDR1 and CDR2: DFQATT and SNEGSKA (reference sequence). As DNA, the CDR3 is TGCAGTGCTAGTCCGGGAGGTTATAATTCACCCCTCCACTTT. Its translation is CSASPGGYNSPLHF.

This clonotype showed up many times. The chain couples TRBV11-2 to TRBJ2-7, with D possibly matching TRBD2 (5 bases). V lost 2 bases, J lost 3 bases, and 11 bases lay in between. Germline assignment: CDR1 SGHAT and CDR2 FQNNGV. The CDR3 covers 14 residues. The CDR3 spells CASSLRDGLYEQYF. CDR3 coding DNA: TGTGCCAGCAGCTTAAGAGACGGACTCTACGAGCAGTACTTC.

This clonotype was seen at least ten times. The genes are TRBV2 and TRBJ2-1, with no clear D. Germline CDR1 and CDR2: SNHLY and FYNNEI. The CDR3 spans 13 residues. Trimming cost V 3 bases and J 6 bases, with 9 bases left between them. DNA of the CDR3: TGTGCCAGCAGTGAGGAAGTATCCAATGAGCAGTTCTTC. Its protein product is CASSEEVSNEQFF.

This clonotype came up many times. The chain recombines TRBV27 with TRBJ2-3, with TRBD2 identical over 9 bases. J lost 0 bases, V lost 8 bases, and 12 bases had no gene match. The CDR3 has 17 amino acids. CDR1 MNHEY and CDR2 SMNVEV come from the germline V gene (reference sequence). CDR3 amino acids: CASYPLRAGGSTDTQYF. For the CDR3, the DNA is TGTGCCAGCTACCCCTTGCGAGCGGGGGGAAGCACAGATACGCAGTATTTT.

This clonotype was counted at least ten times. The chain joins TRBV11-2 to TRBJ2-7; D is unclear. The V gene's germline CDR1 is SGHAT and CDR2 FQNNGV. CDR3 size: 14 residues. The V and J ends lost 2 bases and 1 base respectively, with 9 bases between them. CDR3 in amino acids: CASSLITRSYEQYF. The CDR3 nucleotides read TGTGCCAGCAGCTTAATCACACGTTCCTACGAGCAGTACTTC.

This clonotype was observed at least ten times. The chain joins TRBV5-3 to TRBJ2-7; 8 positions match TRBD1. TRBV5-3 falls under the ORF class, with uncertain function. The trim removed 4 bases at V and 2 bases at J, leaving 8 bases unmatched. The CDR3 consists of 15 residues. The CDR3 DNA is TGTGCCAGAAGCCATTTCCAGGACAGGGCCTACGAGCAGTACTTC. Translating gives CARSHFQDRAYEQYF.

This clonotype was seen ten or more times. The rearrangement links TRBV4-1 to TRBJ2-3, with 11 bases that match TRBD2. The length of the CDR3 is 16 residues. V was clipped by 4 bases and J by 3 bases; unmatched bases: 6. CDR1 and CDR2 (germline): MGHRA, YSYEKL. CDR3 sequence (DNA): TGCGCCAGCAGCCCTGGGACTAGCGGTATGACAGATACGCAGTATTTT. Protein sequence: CASSPGTSGMTDTQYF.

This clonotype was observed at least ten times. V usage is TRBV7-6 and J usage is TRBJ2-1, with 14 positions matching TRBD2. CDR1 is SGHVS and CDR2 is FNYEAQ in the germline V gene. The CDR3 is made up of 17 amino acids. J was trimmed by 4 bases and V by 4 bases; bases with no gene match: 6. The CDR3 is CASSSGTSGSFYNEQFF. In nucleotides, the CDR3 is TGTGCCAGCAGCTCTGGGACTAGCGGGAGTTTTTACAATGAGCAGTTCTTC.

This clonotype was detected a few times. The CDR3 loop is CASSPRGTIISSYEQYF. The CDR3, as DNA: TGTGCCAGCAGCCCCCGGGGGACTATTATAAGCTCCTACGAGCAGTACTTC. This sequence joins TRBV5-6 and TRBJ2-7; 7 bases line up with TRBD2. The CDR3 length is 17 residues. The V gene end was trimmed by 4 bases and the J gene end by 0 bases; junction bases not matched to a gene: 13. The germline CDR1 and CDR2 sequences are SGHDT and YYEEEE.

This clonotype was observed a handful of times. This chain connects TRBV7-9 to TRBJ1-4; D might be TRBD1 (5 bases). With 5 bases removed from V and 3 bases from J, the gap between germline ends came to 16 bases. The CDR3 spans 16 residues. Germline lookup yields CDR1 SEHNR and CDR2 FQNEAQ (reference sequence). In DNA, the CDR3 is TGTGCCAGCAGCCCACGGGCAGGGCTGGCTAATGAAAAACTGTTTTTT. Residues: CASSPRAGLANEKLFF.

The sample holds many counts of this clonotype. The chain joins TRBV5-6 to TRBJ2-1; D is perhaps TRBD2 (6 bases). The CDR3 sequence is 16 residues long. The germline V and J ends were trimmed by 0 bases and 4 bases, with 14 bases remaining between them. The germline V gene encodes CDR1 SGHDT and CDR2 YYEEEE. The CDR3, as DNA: TGTGCCAGCAGCTTGGCCTTGCGCGGGACTTACAATGAGCAGTTCTTC. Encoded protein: CASSLALRGTYNEQFF.

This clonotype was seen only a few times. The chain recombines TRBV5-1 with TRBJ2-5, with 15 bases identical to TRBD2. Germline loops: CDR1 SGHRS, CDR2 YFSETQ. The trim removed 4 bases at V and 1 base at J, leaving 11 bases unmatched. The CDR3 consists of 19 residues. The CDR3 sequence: CASSRASGLAGGPQETQYF. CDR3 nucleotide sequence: TGCGCCAGCAGCCGGGCATCCGGACTAGCGGGGGGGCCCCAAGAGACCCAGTACTTC.

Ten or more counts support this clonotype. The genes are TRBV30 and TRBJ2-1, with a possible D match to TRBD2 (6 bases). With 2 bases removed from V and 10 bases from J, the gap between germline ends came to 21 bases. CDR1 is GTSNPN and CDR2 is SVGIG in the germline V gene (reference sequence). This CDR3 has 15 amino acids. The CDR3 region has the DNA TGTGCCTGGAGTTTTACGAGCCGGGACTTCGGAGAGCAGTTCTTC. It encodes CAWSFTSRDFGEQFF.

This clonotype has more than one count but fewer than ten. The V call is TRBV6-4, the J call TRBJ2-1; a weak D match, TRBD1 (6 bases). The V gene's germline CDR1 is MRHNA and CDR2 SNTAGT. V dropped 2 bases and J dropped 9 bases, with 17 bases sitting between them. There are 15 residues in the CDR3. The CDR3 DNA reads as TGTGCCAGCAGTGACGAGGGCCTGGGGACACGTGAGCAGTTCTTC. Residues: CASSDEGLGTREQFF.

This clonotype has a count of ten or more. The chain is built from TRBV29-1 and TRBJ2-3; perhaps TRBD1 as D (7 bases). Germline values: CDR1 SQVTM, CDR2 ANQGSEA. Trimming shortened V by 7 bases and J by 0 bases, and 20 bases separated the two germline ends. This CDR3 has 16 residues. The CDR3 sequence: CSATAGGTSSTDTQYF. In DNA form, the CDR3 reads TGCAGCGCCACCGCAGGGGGGACTTCTAGCACAGATACGCAGTATTTT.

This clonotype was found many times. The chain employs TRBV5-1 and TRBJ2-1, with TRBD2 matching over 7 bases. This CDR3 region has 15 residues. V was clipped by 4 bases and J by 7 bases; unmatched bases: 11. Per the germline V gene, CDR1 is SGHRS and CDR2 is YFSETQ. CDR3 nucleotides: TGCGCCAGCAGCGCCGCACTAGCGCCTGGAAATGAGCAGTTCTTC. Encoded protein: CASSAALAPGNEQFF.